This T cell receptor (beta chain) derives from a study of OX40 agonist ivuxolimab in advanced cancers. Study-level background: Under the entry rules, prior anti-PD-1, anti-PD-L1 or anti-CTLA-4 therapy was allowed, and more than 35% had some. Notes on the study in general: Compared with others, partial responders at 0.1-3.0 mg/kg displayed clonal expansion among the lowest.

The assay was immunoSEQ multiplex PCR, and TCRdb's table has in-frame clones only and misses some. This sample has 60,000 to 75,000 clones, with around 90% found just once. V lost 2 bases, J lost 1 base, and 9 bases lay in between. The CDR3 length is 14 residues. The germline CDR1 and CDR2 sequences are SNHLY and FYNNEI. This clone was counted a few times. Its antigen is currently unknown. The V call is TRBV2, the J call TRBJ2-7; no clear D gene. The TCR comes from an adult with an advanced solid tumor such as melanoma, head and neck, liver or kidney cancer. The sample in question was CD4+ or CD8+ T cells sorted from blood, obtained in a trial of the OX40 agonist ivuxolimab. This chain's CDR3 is CASSERVASYEQYF. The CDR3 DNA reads TGTGCCAGCAGTGAAAGGGTGGCGTCCTACGAGCAGTACTTC.